The entry below gives a single T cell receptor beta chain sequence along with its context. Its antigen remains unidentified. TCRdb's copy holds only in-frame clones and misses some; the assay was immunoSEQ multiplex PCR. The sample shows under 70,000 clones, about nine tenths of them seen only once. This entry comes from a study of OX40 agonist ivuxolimab in advanced cancers. For the study at large: Dosing consisted of intravenous ivuxolimab at 0.01 to 10 mg/kg every 2 weeks. Overall study findings and caveats: CD8+ T cells (on average) carried more expanded clones than CD4+ T cells.

V shed 5 bases, J shed 3 bases, and the junction held 3 bases outside the gene matches. The CDR3 covers 13 residues. Germline assignment: CDR1 SEHNR and CDR2 FQNEAQ (reference sequence). This receptor was obtained from an adult with an advanced solid tumor such as melanoma, head and neck, liver or kidney cancer. The sequenced sample was CD4+ or CD8+ T cells sorted from blood, obtained in a trial of the OX40 agonist ivuxolimab. The rearrangement joins TRBV7-9 to TRBJ2-5; 7 bases agree with TRBD2. The CDR3 DNA reads as TGTGCCAGCAGCCGCCTAGCGGAAGAGACCCAGTACTTC. Translating gives CASSRLAEETQYF.